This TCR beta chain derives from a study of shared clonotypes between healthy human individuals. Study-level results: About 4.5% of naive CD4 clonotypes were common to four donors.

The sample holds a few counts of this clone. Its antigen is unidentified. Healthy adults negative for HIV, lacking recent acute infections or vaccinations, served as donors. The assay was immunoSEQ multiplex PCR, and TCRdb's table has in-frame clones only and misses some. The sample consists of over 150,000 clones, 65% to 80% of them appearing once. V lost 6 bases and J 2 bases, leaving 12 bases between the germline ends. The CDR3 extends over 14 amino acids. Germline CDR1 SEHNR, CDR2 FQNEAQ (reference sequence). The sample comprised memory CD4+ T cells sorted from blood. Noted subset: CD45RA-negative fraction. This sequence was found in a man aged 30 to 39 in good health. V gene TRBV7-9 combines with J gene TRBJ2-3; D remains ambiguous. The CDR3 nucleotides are TGTGCCAGCAGTTTCATTCTAGACACAGATACGCAGTATTTT. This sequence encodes CASSFILDTDTQYF. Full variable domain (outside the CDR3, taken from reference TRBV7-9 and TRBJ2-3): DTGVSQNPRHKITKRGQNVTFRCDPISEHNRLYWYRQTLGQGPEFLTYFQNEAQLEKSRLLSDRFSAERPKGSFSTLEIQRTEQGDSAMYLCASSFILDTDTQYFGPGTRLTVL.